This T cell receptor beta chain was sequenced in a study of T cell changes during pregnancy in multiple sclerosis. Clones were sequenced by immunoSEQ multiplex PCR, and TCRdb holds only the in-frame ones, with some missing. The data hold approximately 63,000 clones, with around 92% observed a single time. V was shortened by 4 bases and J by 2 bases, with 8 bases between the two germline ends. The CDR3 is 12 residues long. The V gene's germline CDR1 is SQVTM and CDR2 ANQGSEA. This sample comprised peripheral blood, obtained in the third trimester of pregnancy. The TCR originated in a female donor in good health, enrolled as a control in a pregnancy study. The chain uses TRBV29-1 and TRBJ1-2; D is perhaps TRBD1 (5 bases). The CDR3 nucleotides read TGCAGCGTTGGTCGGGGGAACTATGGCTACACCTTC. Protein product: CSVGRGNYGYTF.